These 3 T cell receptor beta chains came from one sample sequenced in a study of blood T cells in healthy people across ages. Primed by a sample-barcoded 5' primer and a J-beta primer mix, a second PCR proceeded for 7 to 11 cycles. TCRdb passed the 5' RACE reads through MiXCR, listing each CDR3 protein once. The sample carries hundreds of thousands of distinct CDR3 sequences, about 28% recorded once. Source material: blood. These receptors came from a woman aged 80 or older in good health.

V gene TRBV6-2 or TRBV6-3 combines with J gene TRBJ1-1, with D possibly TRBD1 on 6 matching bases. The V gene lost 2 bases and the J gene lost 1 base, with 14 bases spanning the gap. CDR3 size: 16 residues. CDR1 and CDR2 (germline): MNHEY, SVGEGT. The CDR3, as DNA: TGTGCCAGCAGTTACATAGCAGGGGCAGGGAACACTGAAGCTTTCTTT. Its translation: CASSYIAGAGNTEAFF.

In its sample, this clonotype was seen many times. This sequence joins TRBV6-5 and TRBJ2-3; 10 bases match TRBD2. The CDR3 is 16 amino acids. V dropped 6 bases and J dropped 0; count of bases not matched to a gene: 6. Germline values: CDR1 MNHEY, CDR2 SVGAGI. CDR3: CASRPLAGASTDTQYF. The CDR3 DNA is TGTGCCAGCAGACCTCTAGCGGGGGCTAGCACAGATACGCAGTATTTT.

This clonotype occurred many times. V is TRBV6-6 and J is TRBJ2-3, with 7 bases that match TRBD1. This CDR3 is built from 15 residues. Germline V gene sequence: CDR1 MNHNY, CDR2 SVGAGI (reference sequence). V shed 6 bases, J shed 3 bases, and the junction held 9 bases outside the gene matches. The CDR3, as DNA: TGTGCCAGCAGGGGCAGTCCGGGACAGACAGATACGCAGTATTTT. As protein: CASRGSPGQTDTQYF.